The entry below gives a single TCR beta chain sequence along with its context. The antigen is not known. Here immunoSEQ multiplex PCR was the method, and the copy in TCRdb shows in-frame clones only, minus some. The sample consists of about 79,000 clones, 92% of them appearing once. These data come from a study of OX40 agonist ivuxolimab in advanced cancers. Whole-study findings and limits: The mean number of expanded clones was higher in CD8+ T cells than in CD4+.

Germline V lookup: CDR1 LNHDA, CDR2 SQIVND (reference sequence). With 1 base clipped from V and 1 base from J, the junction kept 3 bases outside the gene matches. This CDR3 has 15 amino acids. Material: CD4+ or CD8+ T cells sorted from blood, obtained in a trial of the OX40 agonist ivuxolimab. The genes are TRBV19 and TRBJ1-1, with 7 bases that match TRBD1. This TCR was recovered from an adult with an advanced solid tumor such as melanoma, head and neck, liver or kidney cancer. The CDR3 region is CASSIGGGGNTEAFF. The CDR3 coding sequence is TGTGCCAGTAGTATAGGAGGGGGCGGGAACACTGAAGCTTTCTTT.